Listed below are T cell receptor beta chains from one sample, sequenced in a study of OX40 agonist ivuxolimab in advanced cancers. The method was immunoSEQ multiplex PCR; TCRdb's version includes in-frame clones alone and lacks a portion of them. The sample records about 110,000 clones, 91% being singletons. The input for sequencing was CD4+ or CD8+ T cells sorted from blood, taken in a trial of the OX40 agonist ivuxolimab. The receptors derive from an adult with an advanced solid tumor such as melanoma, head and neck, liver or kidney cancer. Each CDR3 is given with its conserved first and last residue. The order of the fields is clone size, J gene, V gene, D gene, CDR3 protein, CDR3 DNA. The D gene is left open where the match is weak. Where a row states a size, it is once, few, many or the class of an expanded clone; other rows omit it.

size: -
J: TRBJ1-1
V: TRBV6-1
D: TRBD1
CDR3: CASTGEQGAITEAFF
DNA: TGTGCCAGCACTGGGGAGCAGGGGGCGATCACTGAAGCTTTCTTT

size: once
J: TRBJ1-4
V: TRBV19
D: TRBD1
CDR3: CASIGTGRNEKLFF
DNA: TGTGCCAGTATCGGGACAGGGAGGAATGAAAAACTGTTTTTT

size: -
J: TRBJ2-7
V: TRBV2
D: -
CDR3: CASTRVSYEQYF
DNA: TGTGCCAGCACCCGGGTTTCCTACGAGCAGTACTTC

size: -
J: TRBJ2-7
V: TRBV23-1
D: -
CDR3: CAFASTPSSYEQYF
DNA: TGCGCCTTTGCTAGCACCCCGAGCTCCTACGAGCAGTACTTC

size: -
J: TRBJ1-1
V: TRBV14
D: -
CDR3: CASSPLGIEAFF
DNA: TGTGCCAGCAGCCCCTTAGGAATTGAAGCTTTCTTT

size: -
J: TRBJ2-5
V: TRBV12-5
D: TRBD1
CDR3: CASARDRGLRETQYF
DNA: TGTGCTAGTGCCCGGGACAGGGGCCTCCGGGAGACCCAGTACTTC

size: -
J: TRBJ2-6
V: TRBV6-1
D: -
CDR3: CASRVDSSGANVLTF
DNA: TGTGCCAGCAGAGTTGACAGCTCTGGGGCCAACGTCCTGACTTTC

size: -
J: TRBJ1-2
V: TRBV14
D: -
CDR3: CASSQINPTNYGYTF
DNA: TGTGCCAGCAGCCAAATAAACCCGACGAACTATGGCTACACCTTC

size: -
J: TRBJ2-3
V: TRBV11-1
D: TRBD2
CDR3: CASSLWTSGADTQYF
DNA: TGTGCCAGCAGCTTATGGACTAGCGGAGCAGATACGCAGTATTTT

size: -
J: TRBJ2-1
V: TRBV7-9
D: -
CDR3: CASSLAEASPEQFF
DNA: TGTGCCAGCAGCTTAGCAGAGGCTAGCCCTGAGCAGTTCTTC

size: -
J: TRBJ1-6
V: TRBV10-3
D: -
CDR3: CAISETRTAYNSPLHF
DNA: TGTGCCATCAGTGAAACCCGGACAGCTTATAATTCACCCCTCCACTTT

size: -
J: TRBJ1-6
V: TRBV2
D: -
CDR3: CASSAGANSPLHF
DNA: TGTGCCAGCAGCGCAGGGGCCAATTCACCCCTCCACTTT

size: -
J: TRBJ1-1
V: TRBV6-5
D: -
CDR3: CASSIRRYTEAFF
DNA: TGTGCCAGCAGCATTAGGAGGTACACTGAAGCTTTCTTT

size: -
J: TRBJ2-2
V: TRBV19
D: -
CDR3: CASSGRIGELFF
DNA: TGTGCCAGTAGCGGCAGAATCGGGGAGCTGTTTTTT

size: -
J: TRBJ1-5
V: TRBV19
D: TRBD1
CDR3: CASSPRTGASNQPQHF
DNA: TGTGCCAGTAGTCCACGGACAGGGGCAAGCAATCAGCCCCAGCATTTT

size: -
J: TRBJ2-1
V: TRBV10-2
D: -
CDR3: CASSWENGYNEQFF
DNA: TGCGCCAGCTCATGGGAGAATGGTTACAATGAGCAGTTCTTC

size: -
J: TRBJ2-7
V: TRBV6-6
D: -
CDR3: CASSYVDRWAEQYF
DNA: TGTGCCAGCAGTTACGTAGACAGGTGGGCCGAGCAGTACTTC

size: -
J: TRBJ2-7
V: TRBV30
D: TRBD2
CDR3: CAWEGGSYEQYF
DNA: TGTGCCTGGGAGGGAGGGTCCTACGAGCAGTACTTC

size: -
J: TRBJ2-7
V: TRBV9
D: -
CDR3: CASSARLGQYEQYF
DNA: TGTGCCAGCAGCGCTCGACTAGGACAATACGAGCAGTACTTC

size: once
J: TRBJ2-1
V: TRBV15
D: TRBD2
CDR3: CATSRETGLAYNEQFF
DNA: TGTGCCACCAGCAGGGAGACGGGACTAGCCTACAATGAGCAGTTCTTC

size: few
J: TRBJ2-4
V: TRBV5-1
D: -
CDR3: CASSEPGGDIQYF
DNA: TGCGCCAGCTCTGAGCCGGGCGGGGACATTCAGTACTTC

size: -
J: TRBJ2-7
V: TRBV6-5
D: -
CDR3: CASGNGEYEQYF
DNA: TGTGCCAGTGGGAATGGTGAATACGAGCAGTACTTC

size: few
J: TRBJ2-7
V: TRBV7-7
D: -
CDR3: CASSLVQGDEQYF
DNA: TGTGCTAGCAGCTTAGTCCAGGGAGACGAGCAGTACTTC

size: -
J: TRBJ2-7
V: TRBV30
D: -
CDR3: CAWSVPPGGIGQYF
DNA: TGTGCCTGGAGTGTACCCCCGGGGGGCATCGGGCAGTACTTC

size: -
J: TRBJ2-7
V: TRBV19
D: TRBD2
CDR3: CASSSRGGPSYEQYF
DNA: TGTGCCAGTAGTAGTAGGGGAGGGCCTTCCTACGAGCAGTACTTC

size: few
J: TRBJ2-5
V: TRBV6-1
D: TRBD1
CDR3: CASTWTGGGESQYF
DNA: TGTGCCAGCACCTGGACAGGGGGCGGAGAGTCCCAGTACTTC

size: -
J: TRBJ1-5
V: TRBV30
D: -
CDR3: CAWSAGTTHNQPQHF
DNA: TGTGCCTGGAGTGCCGGGACCACTCACAATCAGCCCCAGCATTTT

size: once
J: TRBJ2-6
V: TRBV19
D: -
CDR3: CASTSNPGLSGANVLTF
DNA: TGTGCCAGTACCTCGAACCCGGGACTCTCCGGGGCCAACGTCCTGACTTTC

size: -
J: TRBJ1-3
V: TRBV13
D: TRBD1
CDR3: CASSEDRGLHRGNTIYF
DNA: TGTGCCAGCAGCGAGGACAGGGGTCTTCATCGGGGAAACACCATATATTTT

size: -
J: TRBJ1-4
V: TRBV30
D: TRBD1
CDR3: CASSRDRVFEKLFF
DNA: TGTGCCTCCTCCCGGGACAGGGTTTTTGAAAAACTGTTTTTT

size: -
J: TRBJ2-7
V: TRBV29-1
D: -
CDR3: CSVHLPSYEQYF
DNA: TGCAGCGTTCACCTGCCGAGTTACGAGCAGTACTTC

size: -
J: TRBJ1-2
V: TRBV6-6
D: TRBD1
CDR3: CASTAGTGYGYTF
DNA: TGTGCCAGCACAGCAGGGACAGGCTATGGCTACACCTTC

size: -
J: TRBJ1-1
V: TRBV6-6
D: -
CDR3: CASSYAVGSTEAFF
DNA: TGTGCCAGCAGTTACGCGGTAGGGAGCACTGAAGCTTTCTTT

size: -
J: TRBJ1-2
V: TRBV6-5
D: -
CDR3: CASSYGRGEYGYTF
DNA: TGTGCCAGCAGTTACGGGCGCGGGGAGTATGGCTACACCTTC

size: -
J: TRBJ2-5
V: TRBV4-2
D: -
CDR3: CASSRSTLRETQYF
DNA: TGTGCCAGCAGCCGAAGCACTCTCAGGGAGACCCAGTACTTC

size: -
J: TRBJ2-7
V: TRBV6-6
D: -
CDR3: CASSYSASAYEQYF
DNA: TGTGCCAGCAGTTACTCGGCTAGCGCCTACGAGCAGTACTTC

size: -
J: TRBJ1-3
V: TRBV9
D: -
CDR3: CASSVGFGNTIYF
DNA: TGTGCCAGCAGCGTAGGGTTTGGAAACACCATATATTTT

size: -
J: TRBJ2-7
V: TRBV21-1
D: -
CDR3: CASSKANSDCSYEQYF
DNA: TGTGCCAGCAGCAAAGCAAACAGTGACTGCTCCTACGAGCAGTACTTC

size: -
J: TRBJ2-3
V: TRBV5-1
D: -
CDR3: CASSLEVGGTDTQYF
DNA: TGCGCCAGCAGCTTGGAGGTAGGGGGCACAGATACGCAGTATTTT

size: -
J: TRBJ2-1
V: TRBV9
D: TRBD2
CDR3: CASSLRTSNNEQFF
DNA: TGTGCCAGCAGCCTCCGGACTAGCAACAATGAGCAGTTCTTC

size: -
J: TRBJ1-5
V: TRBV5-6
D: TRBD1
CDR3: CASSRRMDRGYNQPQHF
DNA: TGTGCCAGCAGCCGACGGATGGACAGGGGGTACAATCAGCCCCAGCATTTT

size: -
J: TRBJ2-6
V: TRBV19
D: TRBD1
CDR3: CASSPGQGDVNVLTF
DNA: TGTGCCAGTAGTCCGGGACAGGGGGATGTCAACGTCCTGACTTTC

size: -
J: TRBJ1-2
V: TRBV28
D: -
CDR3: CASRGPRGNYGYTF
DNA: TGTGCCAGCAGGGGGCCGAGGGGCAACTATGGCTACACCTTC

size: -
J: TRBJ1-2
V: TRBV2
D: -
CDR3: CASTRSTGGYGYTF
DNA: TGTGCCAGCACCCGATCCACCGGGGGCTATGGCTACACCTTC

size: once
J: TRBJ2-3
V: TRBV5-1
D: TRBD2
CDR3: CASSLLADTDTQYF
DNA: TGCGCCAGCAGCTTACTAGCGGACACAGATACGCAGTATTTT

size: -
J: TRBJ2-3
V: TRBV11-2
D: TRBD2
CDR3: CASSLGLDTVHTQYF
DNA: TGTGCCAGCAGCCTCGGACTAGATACCGTTCATACGCAGTATTTT

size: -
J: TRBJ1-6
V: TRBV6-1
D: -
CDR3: CASSEFGRGGSPLHF
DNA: TGTGCCAGCAGTGAATTTGGCAGGGGCGGGTCACCCCTCCACTTT

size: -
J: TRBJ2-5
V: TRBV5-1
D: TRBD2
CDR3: CASSLAPGGETQYF
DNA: TGCGCCAGCAGCTTGGCCCCGGGGGGAGAGACCCAGTACTTC

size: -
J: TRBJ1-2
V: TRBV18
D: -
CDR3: CASSPPTSGLGAGGYTF
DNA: TGTGCCAGCTCACCGCCTACCTCGGGACTGGGGGCAGGCGGCTACACCTTC

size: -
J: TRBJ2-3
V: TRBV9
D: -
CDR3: CASSVRGTDTQYF
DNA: TGTGCCAGCAGCGTTCGGGGGACAGATACGCAGTATTTT

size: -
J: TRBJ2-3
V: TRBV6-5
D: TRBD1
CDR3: CASSYSTGGDTQYF
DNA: TGTGCCAGCAGTTACTCGACAGGGGGCGATACGCAGTATTTT

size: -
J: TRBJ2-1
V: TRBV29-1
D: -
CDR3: CSGGEVDYNEQFF
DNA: TGCAGCGGCGGGGAGGTGGATTACAATGAGCAGTTCTTC

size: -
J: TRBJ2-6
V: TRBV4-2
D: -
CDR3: CASSQHSPASSGANVLTF
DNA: TGTGCCAGCAGCCAACATAGTCCAGCTAGCTCTGGGGCCAACGTCCTGACTTTC

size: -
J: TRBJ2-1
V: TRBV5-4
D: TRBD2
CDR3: CASSSMTSGRREEQFF
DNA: TGTGCCAGCAGCTCGATGACTAGCGGGAGGAGGGAAGAGCAGTTCTTC